What follows are 7 T cell receptor beta chains derived from one specimen sequenced in a study of Ad26.COV2.S vaccination and SARS-CoV-2 variants. Sequencing was performed with immunoSEQ multiplex PCR; in TCRdb, only in-frame clones are kept and a portion is missing. The data hold over 350,000 clones, with approximately 91% observed a single time. As to treatment: approximately 18 received Ad26.COV2.S at low or high dose, single or two shots; several received placebo; per-sample allocation not given. The investigators took samples on day 63 after the first vaccine or placebo injection. Material: peripheral blood, obtained in a trial of Ad26.COV2.S vaccine versus placebo. Receptor source: a person aged 18 to 59 who received the Ad26.COV2.S COVID-19 vaccine or a placebo.

J is TRBJ2-7 and V is TRBV5-4, with a weak D call TRBD2 (6 bases). The V gene lost 4 bases and the J gene lost 4 bases, with 18 bases spanning the gap. Germline V gene lookup returns CDR1 SGHNT and CDR2 YYREEE (reference sequence). CDR3 length equals 15 residues. The CDR3 nucleotides are TGTGCCAGCAGCGCAAATCCGGGAGTCTCTTACGAGCAGTACTTC. Its translation: CASSANPGVSYEQYF.

This chain links TRBV14 with TRBJ2-3; D perhaps matches TRBD1 (5 bases). V lost 0 bases and J 2 bases, leaving 12 bases between the germline ends. CDR1 and CDR2 from the germline V gene are SGHDN and FVKESK. CDR3 length equals 16 residues. The DNA of the CDR3 is TGTGCCAGCAGCCAAGAGCCCGGACATCCCACAGATACGCAGTATTTT. It codes for CASSQEPGHPTDTQYF.

This clone appeared once. For the CDR3, the DNA is TGTGCCAGCAGCTTAGGGGGGATGGAAAAACTGTTTTTT. Encoded protein: CASSLGGMEKLFF. V is TRBV7-2 and J is TRBJ1-4, with D maybe TRBD1 (5 bases). V dropped 1 base and J dropped 8 bases, with 8 bases sitting between them. The germline V gene encodes CDR1 SGHTA and CDR2 FQGNSA. The CDR3 length is 13 residues.

As regards this clone: This sample also contains other DNA sequences that code for the same CDR3. This chain joins TRBV29-1 and TRBJ1-1; D gene unclear. V was pared by 5 bases and J by 1 base, with 2 bases between. The germline V gene encodes CDR1 SQVTM and CDR2 ANQGSEA. The CDR3 spans 10 residues. CDR3: CSVKNTEAFF. CDR3 DNA sequence: TGCAGCGTTAAGAACACTGAAGCTTTCTTT.

The rearrangement joins TRBV10-3 to TRBJ2-1; D remains ambiguous. The V end was cut by 3 bases, the J end by 7 bases, with 13 bases between. CDR3 length: 14 amino acids. Germline V gene lookup returns CDR1 ENHRY and CDR2 SYGVKD. CDR3 bases: TGTGCCATCAGTGATCTTAAATTGGGTAATGAGCAGTTCTTC. It yields the protein CAISDLKLGNEQFF.

The J gene is TRBJ2-7, the V gene TRBV7-9; D unresolved. CDR3 size: 14 residues. V was clipped by 0 bases and J by 2 bases, with 8 bases between them. CDR1 and CDR2 from the germline V gene are SEHNR and FQNEAQ (reference sequence). Written as DNA, the CDR3 is TGTGCCAGCAGCTTAGCGGGCATACCCTACGAGCAGTACTTC. Translation: CASSLAGIPYEQYF.

V usage is TRBV11-2 and J usage is TRBJ2-3; D uncertain. Germline V gene lookup returns CDR1 SGHAT and CDR2 FQNNGV. The CDR3 covers 13 residues. The V end was cut by 1 base, the J end by 3 bases, with 5 bases between. CDR3: CASSLAVTDTQYF. CDR3 bases: TGTGCCAGCAGCTTAGCGGTTACAGATACGCAGTATTTT.